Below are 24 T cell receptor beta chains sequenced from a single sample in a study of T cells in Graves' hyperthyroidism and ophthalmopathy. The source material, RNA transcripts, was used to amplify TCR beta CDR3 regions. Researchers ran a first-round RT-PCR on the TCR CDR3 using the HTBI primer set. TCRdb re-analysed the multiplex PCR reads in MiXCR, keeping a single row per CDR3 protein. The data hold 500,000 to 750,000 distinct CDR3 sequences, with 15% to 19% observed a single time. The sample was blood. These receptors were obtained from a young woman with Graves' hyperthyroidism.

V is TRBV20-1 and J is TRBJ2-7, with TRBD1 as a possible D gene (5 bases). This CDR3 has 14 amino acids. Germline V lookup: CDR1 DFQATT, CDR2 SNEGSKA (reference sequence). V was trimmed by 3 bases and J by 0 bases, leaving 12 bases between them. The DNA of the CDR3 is TGCAGTGCTAGGGGTCTAGGGGACTCCTACGAGCAGTACTTC. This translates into CSARGLGDSYEQYF.

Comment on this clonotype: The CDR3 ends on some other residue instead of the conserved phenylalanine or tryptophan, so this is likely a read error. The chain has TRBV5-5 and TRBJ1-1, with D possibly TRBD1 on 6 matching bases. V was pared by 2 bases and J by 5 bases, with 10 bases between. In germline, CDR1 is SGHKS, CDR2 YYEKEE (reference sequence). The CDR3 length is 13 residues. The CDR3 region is CASSLTGYTEAFL. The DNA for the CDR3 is TGTGCCAGCAGCTTAACAGGGTATACTGAAGCTTTCCTT.

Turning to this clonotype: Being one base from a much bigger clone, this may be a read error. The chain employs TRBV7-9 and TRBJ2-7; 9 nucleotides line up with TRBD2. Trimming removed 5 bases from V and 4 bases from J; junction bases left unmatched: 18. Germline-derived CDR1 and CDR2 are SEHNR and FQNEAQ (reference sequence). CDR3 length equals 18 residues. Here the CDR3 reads CASSNPPGTTSGIYEQYF. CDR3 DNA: TGTGCCAGCAGCAATCCACCCGGGACGACTAGCGGTATATACGAGCAGTACTTC.

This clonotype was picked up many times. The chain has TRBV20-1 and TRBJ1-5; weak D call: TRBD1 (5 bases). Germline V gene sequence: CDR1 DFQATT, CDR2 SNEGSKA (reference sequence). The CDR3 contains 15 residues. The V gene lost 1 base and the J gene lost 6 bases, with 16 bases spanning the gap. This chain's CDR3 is CSARAPGDSGQPQHF. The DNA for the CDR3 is TGCAGTGCTAGAGCTCCGGGGGATTCGGGTCAGCCCCAGCATTTT.

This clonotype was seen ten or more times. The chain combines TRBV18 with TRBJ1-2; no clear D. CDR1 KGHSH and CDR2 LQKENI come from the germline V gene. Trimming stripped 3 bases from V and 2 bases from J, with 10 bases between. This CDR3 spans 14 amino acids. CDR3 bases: TGTGCCAGCTCACCCGCAGGCGAGAACTATGGCTACACCTTC. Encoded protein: CASSPAGENYGYTF.

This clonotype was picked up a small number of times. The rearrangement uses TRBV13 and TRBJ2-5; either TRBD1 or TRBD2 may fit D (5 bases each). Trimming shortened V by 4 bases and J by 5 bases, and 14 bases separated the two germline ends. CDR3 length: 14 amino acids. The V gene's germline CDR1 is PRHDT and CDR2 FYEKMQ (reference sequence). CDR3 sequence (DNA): TGTGCCAGCAGCTCCCCGGGACCCCTGGAGACCCAGTACTTC. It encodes CASSSPGPLETQYF.

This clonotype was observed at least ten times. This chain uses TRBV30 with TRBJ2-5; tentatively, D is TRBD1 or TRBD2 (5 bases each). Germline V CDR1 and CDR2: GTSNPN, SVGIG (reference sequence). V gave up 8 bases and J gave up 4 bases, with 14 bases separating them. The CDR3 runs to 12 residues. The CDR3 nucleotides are TGTGCCGCCTTGCCTGGGGGAGAGACCCAGTACTTC. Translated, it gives CAALPGGETQYF. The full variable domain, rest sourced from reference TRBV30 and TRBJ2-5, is SQTIHQWPATLVQPVGSPLSLECTVEGTSNPNLYWYRQAAGRGLQLLFYSVGIGQISSEVPQNLSASRPQDRQFILSSKKLLLSDSGFYLCAALPGGETQYFGPGTRLLVL.

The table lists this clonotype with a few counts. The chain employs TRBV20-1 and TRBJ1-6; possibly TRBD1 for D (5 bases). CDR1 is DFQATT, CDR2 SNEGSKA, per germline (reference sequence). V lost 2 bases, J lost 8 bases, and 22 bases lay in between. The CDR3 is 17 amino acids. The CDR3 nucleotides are TGCAGTGCTAGAACCCCCACCTTCGCAGGGAGATATTCACCCCTCCACTTT. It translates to CSARTPTFAGRYSPLHF.

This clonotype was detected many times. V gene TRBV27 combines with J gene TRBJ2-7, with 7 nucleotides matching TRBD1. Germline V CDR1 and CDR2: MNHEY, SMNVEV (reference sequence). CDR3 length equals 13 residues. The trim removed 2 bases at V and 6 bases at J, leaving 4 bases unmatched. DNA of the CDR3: TGTGCCAGCAGTTTACCCTCAGGGGGCGAGCAGTACTTC. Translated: CASSLPSGGEQYF.

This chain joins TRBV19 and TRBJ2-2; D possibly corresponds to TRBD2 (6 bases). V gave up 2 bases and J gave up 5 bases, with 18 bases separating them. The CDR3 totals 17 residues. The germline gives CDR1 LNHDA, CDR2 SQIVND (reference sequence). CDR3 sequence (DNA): TGTGCCAGTAGTATATACGGTGCGGGGACGAGGACCGGGGAGCTGTTTTTT. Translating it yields CASSIYGAGTRTGELFF.

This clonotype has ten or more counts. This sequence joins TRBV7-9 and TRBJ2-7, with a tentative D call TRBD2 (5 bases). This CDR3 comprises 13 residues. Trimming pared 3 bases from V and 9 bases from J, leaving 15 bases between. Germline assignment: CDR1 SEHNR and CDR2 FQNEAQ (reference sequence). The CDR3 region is CASSFRVDEGQYF. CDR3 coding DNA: TGTGCCAGCAGCTTTCGAGTTGACGAGGGGCAGTACTTC. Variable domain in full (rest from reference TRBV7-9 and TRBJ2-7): DTGVSQNPRHKITKRGQNVTFRCDPISEHNRLYWYRQTLGQGPEFLTYFQNEAQLEKSRLLSDRFSAERPKGSFSTLEIQRTEQGDSAMYLCASSFRVDEGQYFGPGTRLTVT.

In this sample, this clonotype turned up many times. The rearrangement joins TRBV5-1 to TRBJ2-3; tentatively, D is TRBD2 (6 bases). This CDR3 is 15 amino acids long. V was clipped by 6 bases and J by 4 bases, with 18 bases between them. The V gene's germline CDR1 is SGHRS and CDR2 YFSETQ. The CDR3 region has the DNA TGCGCCAGCAAAGGTTCGTCTGGAGGGTCAGATACGCAGTATTTT. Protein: CASKGSSGGSDTQYF.

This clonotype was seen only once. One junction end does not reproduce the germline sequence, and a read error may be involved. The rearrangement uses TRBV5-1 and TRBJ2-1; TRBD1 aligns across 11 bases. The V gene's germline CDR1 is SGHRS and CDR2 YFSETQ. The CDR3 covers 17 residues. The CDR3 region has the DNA TGTGCCAGCAGCCGAGCCGGGACAGGGGGAGGGTCTTCTGAGCAGTTCTTC. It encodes CASSRAGTGGGSSEQFF.

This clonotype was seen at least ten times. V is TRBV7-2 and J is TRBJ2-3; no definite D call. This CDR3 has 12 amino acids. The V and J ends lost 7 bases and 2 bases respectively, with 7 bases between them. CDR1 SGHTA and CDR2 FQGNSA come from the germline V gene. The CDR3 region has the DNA TGTGCCAGCACCAGGACCACAGATACGCAGTATTTT. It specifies CASTRTTDTQYF.

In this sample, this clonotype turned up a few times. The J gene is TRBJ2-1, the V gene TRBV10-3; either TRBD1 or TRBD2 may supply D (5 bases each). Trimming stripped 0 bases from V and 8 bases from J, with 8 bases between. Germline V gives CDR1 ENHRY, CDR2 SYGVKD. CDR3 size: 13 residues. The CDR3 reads CAISESGVDEQFF. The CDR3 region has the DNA TGTGCCATCAGTGAGTCGGGGGTGGATGAGCAGTTCTTC.

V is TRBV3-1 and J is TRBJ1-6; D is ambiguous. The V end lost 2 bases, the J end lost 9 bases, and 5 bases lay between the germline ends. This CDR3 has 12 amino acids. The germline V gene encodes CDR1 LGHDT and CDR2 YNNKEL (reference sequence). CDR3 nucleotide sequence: TGTGCCAGCAGCCAAATGGGTTCACCCCTCCACTTT. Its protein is CASSQMGSPLHF.

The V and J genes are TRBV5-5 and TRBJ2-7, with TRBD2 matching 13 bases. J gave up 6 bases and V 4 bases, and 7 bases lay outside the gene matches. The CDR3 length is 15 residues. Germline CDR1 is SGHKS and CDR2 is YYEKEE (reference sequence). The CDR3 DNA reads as TGTGCCAGCAGCCCACCGGGACTAGCGGGAAGCGAGCAGTACTTC. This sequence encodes CASSPPGLAGSEQYF. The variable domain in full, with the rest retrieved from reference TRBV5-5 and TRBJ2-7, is DAGVTQSPTHLIKTRGQQVTLRCSPISGHKSVSWYQQVLGQGPQFIFQYYEKEERGRGNFPDRFSARQFPNYSSELNVNALLLGDSALYLCASSPPGLAGSEQYFGPGTRLTVT.

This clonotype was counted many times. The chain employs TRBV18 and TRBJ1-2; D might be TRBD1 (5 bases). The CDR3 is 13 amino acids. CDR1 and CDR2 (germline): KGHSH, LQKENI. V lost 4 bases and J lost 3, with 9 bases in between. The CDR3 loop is CASSLRAYYGYTF. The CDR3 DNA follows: TGTGCCAGCTCACTCAGGGCATACTATGGCTACACCTTC.

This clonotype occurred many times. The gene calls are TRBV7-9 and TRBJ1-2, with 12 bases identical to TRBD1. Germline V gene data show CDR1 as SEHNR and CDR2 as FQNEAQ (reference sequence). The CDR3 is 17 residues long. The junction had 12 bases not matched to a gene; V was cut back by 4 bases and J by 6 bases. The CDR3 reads CASSSIFRDRGLHGYTF. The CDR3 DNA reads TGTGCCAGCAGCTCGATTTTCCGGGACAGGGGGCTTCATGGCTACACCTTC.

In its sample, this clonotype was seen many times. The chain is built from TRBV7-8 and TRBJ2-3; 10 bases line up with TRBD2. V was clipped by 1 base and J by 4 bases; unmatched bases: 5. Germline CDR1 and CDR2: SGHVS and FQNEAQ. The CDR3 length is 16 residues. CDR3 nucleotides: TGTGCCAGCAGCTTAGGAGCGGGAGGGCCATCAGATACGCAGTATTTT. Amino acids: CASSLGAGGPSDTQYF.

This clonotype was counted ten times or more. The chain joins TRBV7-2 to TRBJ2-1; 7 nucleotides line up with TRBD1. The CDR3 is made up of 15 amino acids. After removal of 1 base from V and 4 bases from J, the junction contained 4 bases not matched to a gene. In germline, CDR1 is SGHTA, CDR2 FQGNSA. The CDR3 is CASSLVEGAYNEQFF. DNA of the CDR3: TGTGCCAGCAGCTTAGTTGAGGGGGCGTACAATGAGCAGTTCTTC.

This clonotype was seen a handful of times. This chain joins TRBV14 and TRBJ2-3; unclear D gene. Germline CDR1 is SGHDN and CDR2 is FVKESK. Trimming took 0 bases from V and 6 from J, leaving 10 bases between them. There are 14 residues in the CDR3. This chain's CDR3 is CASSQDQPLDTQYF. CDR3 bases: TGTGCCAGCAGCCAAGATCAACCGTTGGATACGCAGTATTTT.

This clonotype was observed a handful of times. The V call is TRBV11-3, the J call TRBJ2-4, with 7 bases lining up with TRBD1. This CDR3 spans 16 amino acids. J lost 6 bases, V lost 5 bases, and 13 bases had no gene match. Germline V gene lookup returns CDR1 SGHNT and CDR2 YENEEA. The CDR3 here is CASSGRDSHSPNIQYF. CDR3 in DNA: TGTGCCAGCAGCGGAAGGGACAGCCATTCGCCAAACATTCAGTACTTC.

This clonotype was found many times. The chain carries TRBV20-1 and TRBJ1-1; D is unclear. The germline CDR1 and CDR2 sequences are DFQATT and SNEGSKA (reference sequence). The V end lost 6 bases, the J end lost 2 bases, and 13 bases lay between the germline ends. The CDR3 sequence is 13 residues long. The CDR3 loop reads CSALTPGNTEAFF. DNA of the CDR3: TGCAGTGCCCTGACCCCTGGAAACACTGAAGCTTTCTTT.